Listed here is a single TCR beta chain. Its cognate antigen has yet to be identified. No clone much larger than this one lies a single base away; base qualities are absent. V has 3 bases trimmed and J has 0 bases trimmed; junction bases matching no gene number 2. CDR1 LNHDA and CDR2 SQIVND were looked up in the germline V gene (reference sequence). The CDR3 goes from the cysteine to the phenylalanine over 15 residues. Just CDR3 DNA is preserved here, 45 bases in frame from base 1. TCRbeta CDR3 regions were amplified from genomic DNA by means of the immunoSEQ Assay, a bias-controlled multiplex PCR. In the source study's methods: The number of nucleated cells in each sample was estimated from the amplification of reference gene primers within the assay. To quantify the absolute abundance of each unique TCRbeta CDR3 rearrangement, sequence reads were collapsed and filtered. For each sample, productive Simpson clonality was calculated as the square root of Simpson's diversity index over productive rearrangements. Drawn from immuneACCESS, this table holds only the in-frame rearrangements with V and J called that TCRdb kept. Clones are partly lost; checked studies trace under half to an unresolved V gene and leave the rest unexplained. V and J calls and clone size are those listed in that table; D and trimming were worked out from the DNA. The table for this sample lists 50,000 to 65,000 clones; around 90% of them were counted only once. Less than 4.5% of the sample rests with the top ten.

These data belong to a study of blood T cell repertoires in COVID-19 (TCRdb year 2020). The study in broad terms: The collaborator samples originated in the United States, Italy and Spain and spanned the acute and convalescent phases of COVID-19. The repertoires were released in a freely available public database intended as a resource for research on the immune response to SARS-CoV-2. Where HLA class I and class II types were available, the types were taken from metadata supplied by the sample provider, not from assay-based typing. The samples were drawn from the first 160 participants of the ongoing ImmuneRACE study and from 1,254 subjects provided by 6 global collaborators. The material from the prospective study consisted of cDNA or gDNA derived from T cells, B-cell-depleted T cells, or PBMCs. Deeply sampled blood TCRbeta repertoires from subjects exposed to, actively infected with, or recovered from COVID-19 were included in the dataset. The sample metadata nearly always contained a de-identified subject ID, COVID-19 status, age in years and sex. Overall results and qualifications from the work: The amount of clinical and demographic metadata varied by source and participant and was provided uncurated.

Each collaborating institution followed its own protocols to collect whole blood in K2EDTA tubes. For TCRbeta analysis, collaborator samples were shipped as frozen whole blood, as isolated PBMCs, or as DNA extracted from either sample type. Specimen: peripheral blood. The clonotype comes from a man aged 50-60 years with active COVID-19. The rearranged segments are TRBV19 and TRBJ2-7; TRBD2 agrees with 10 junctional bases. The DNA reads as follows: TGTGCCAGTAGTATGAGCGGGGGGGACTCCTACGAGCAGTACTTC. The resulting protein is CASSMSGGDSYEQYF. With the rest looked up from the reference TRBV19 and TRBJ2-7 genes rather than sequenced, the full variable domain is DGGITQSPKYLFRKEGQNVTLSCEQNLNHDAMYWYRQDPGQGLRLIYYSQIVNDFQKGDIAEGYSVSREKKESFPLTVTSAQKNPTAFYLCASSMSGGDSYEQYFGPGTRLTVT.